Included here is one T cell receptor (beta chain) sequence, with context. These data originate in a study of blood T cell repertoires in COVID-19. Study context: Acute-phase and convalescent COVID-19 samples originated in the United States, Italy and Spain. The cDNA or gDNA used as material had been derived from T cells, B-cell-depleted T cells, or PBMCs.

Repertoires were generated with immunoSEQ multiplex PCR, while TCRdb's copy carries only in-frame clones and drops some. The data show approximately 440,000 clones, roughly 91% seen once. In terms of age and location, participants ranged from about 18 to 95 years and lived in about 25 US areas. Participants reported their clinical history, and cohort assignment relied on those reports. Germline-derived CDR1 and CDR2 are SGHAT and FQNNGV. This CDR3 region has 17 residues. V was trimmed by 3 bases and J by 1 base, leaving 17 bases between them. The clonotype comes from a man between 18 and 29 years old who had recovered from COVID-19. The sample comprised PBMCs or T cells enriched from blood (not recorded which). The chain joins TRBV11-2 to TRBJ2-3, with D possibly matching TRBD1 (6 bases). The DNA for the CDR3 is TGTGCCAGCAGCTTTTTACTACAGGGTGGGGGCACAGATACGCAGTATTTT. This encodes CASSFLLQGGGTDTQYF.